These 17 T cell receptor beta chains were sequenced from one sample in a study of blood T cell repertoires in COVID-19. The table came from immunoSEQ multiplex PCR; TCRdb's copy has only in-frame clones and leaves some out. The table has 35,000 to 45,000 clones, 60% to 85% seen once. Sequencing input: peripheral blood. These TCRs come from a man in his sixties with active COVID-19.

The chain links TRBV7-2 to TRBJ2-1; the D gene is possibly TRBD1 (6 bases). Trimming cost V 6 bases and J 7 bases, with 16 bases left between them. Per germline, CDR1 SGHTA and CDR2 FQGNSA. CDR3 size: 14 residues. CDR3: CASSFGPRGNEQFF. DNA for the CDR3: TGTGCCAGCAGTTTTGGGCCCAGGGGTAATGAGCAGTTCTTC.

The rearrangement links TRBV29-1 to TRBJ2-5, with 7 positions matching TRBD2. This CDR3 comprises 14 residues. V lost 1 base to trimming and J lost 5 bases; unmatched junction nucleotides: 7. Germline values: CDR1 SQVTM, CDR2 ANQGSEA. The CDR3 nucleotides are TGCAGCGTTGAAGCTAGCGGTCGGGGGGAGACCCAGTACTTC. Its protein is CSVEASGRGETQYF.

The V gene is TRBV3-1 (or the pseudogene TRBV3-2), the J gene TRBJ1-3; 7 nucleotides align to TRBD1. Per germline, CDR1 LGHDT and CDR2 YNNKEL (reference sequence). V lost 3 bases and J lost 2; bases outside the gene matches: 7. The CDR3 covers 16 residues. The CDR3 loop is CASSQSLQGAGNTIYF. In DNA, the CDR3 is TGTGCCAGCAGCCAGTCGTTGCAGGGGGCTGGAAACACCATATATTTT.

The gene calls are TRBV7-6 and TRBJ2-1, with 12 bases identical to TRBD2. Germline V gene lookup returns CDR1 SGHVS and CDR2 FNYEAQ. This CDR3 is 15 amino acids long. Trimming removed 1 base from V and 7 bases from J; junction bases left unmatched: 2. CDR3 region: CASSLGTSGMNEQFF. CDR3 coding DNA: TGTGCCAGCAGCTTAGGGACTAGCGGGATGAATGAGCAGTTCTTC.

The chain combines TRBV7-3 with TRBJ2-3, with D maybe TRBD1 (6 bases). CDR1 is SGHTA, CDR2 FQGTGA, per germline. This CDR3 is built from 15 residues. Trimming removed 5 bases from V and 2 bases from J, with 14 bases in between. CDR3 coding DNA: TGTGCCAGCAGCCAGACAGGACCGAACACAGATACGCAGTATTTT. Translation gives CASSQTGPNTDTQYF. Full variable domain (missing parts from reference TRBV7-3 and TRBJ2-3): GAGVSQTPSNKVTEKGKYVELRCDPISGHTALYWYRQSLGQGPEFLIYFQGTGAADDSGLPNDRFFAVRPEGSVSTLKIQRTERGDSAVYLCASSQTGPNTDTQYFGPGTRLTVL.

The CDR3: CASSQGLAFNEQFF. The CDR3 region has the DNA TGTGCCAGCAGCCAAGGACTAGCCTTCAATGAGCAGTTCTTC. This sequence joins TRBV3-1 (or the pseudogene TRBV3-2) and TRBJ2-1, with 7 bases identical to TRBD2. V shed 1 base, J shed 6 bases, and the junction held 3 bases outside the gene matches. Germline assignment: CDR1 LGHDT and CDR2 YNNKEL (reference sequence). This CDR3 has 14 residues.

The J gene is TRBJ2-1, the V gene TRBV5-6; D is possibly TRBD2 (5 bases). The V and J ends lost 4 bases and 4 bases respectively, with 15 bases between them. Per the germline V gene, CDR1 is SGHDT and CDR2 is YYEEEE. The CDR3 has 15 amino acids. DNA for the CDR3: TGTGCCAGCAGCCCGGACGCCCCGGGGTACAATGAGCAGTTCTTC. Translated: CASSPDAPGYNEQFF.

The chain recombines TRBV30 with TRBJ1-6; 7 bases align to TRBD1. V was pared by 4 bases and J by 9 bases, with 9 bases of the junction left unmatched. Germline assignment: CDR1 GTSNPN and CDR2 SVGIG (reference sequence). This CDR3 is 14 amino acids long. The CDR3 bases are TGTGCCTGGATGGCCTCAGGGGGGCCTTCACCCCTCCACTTT. Protein sequence: CAWMASGGPSPLHF.

V gene TRBV4-2 combines with J gene TRBJ2-1, with 7 bases lining up with TRBD2. Germline values: CDR1 LGHNA, CDR2 YNFKEQ. Unmatched junction bases numbered 5, after V lost 0 bases and J lost 0 bases. The CDR3 contains 17 residues. CDR3 loop: CASSQDISGTSYNEQFF. CDR3 DNA sequence: TGTGCCAGCAGCCAAGATATAAGCGGGACCTCCTACAATGAGCAGTTCTTC.

This clone was counted only a few times. The rearrangement links TRBV5-1 to TRBJ1-1; 8 nucleotides align to TRBD1. This CDR3 has 16 residues. Germline-derived CDR1 and CDR2 are SGHRS and YFSETQ. Trimming took 4 bases from V and 4 from J; bases not matched to a gene: 12. The DNA of the CDR3 is TGCGCCAGCAGCCCGACAGGGGTCGAGAGAGGCACTGAAGCTTTCTTT. This sequence encodes CASSPTGVERGTEAFF.

V and J are TRBV27 and TRBJ1-2; TRBD1 is a possible D gene (5 bases). The CDR3 is 14 amino acids. Trimming cost V 8 bases and J 2 bases, with 15 bases left between them. Germline-derived CDR1 and CDR2 are MNHEY and SMNVEV (reference sequence). CDR3 nucleotides: TGTGCCAGCGGTTACGGGGCGGGGAACTATGGCTACACCTTC. It yields the protein CASGYGAGNYGYTF.

The gene calls are TRBV6-5 and TRBJ2-1; D unclear. Germline CDR1 MNHEY, CDR2 SVGAGI. The CDR3 contains 13 residues. V shed 6 bases and J shed 6 bases, with 12 bases lying between them. CDR3 DNA: TGTGCCAGCAGCAAACAGCACGGCAATGAGCAGTTCTTC. Translation: CASSKQHGNEQFF.

The chain employs TRBV7-9 and TRBJ2-1; TRBD2 agrees at 10 bases. The junction had 2 bases not matched to a gene; V was cut back by 2 bases and J by 7 bases. CDR1 and CDR2 from the germline V gene are SEHNR and FQNEAQ (reference sequence). There are 14 residues in the CDR3. CDR3 DNA: TGTGCCAGCAGCTTATCACTAGCGGGGAATGAGCAGTTCTTC. As protein: CASSLSLAGNEQFF.

The rearrangement uses TRBV7-2 and TRBJ1-6, with 7 bases fitting TRBD1. The CDR3 consists of 13 residues. The junction had 8 bases not matched to a gene; V was cut back by 5 bases and J by 13 bases. The germline CDR1 and CDR2 sequences are SGHTA and FQGNSA. CDR3 amino acids: CASSPNGQDPLHF. Written as DNA, the CDR3 is TGTGCCAGCAGCCCCAATGGACAGGACCCCCTCCACTTT.

This clone was counted a few times. The chain joins TRBV19 to TRBJ2-2, with 8 bases that match TRBD2. Germline CDR1 LNHDA, CDR2 SQIVND (reference sequence). The CDR3 length is 15 residues. V lost 5 bases and J lost 4; bases outside the gene matches: 6. CDR3 in amino acids: CASSSSGGPTGELFF. CDR3 nucleotides: TGTGCCAGTAGTTCAAGCGGGGGACCCACCGGGGAGCTGTTTTTT.

The chain uses TRBV2 and TRBJ2-1, with D perhaps TRBD2 (6 bases). The germline V gene encodes CDR1 SNHLY and CDR2 FYNNEI. V lost 4 bases and J 10 bases, leaving 20 bases between the germline ends. The CDR3 loop spans 15 amino acids. The CDR3 bases are TGTGCCAGCAGTGGAGAACTAGTTTCCGGGGGAGAGCAGTTCTTC. Amino acid sequence: CASSGELVSGGEQFF.

This sequence joins TRBV5-6 and TRBJ1-1; perhaps TRBD1 as D (6 bases). Between the trimmed V and J ends, which lost 4 bases and 10 bases, there was a span of 20 bases. Germline CDR1 reads SGHDT; CDR2 reads YYEEEE. The CDR3 covers 14 residues. The CDR3: CASSGRGAKGRAFF. The DNA for the CDR3 is TGTGCCAGCAGCGGGCGGGGGGCCAAAGGTCGAGCTTTCTTT.